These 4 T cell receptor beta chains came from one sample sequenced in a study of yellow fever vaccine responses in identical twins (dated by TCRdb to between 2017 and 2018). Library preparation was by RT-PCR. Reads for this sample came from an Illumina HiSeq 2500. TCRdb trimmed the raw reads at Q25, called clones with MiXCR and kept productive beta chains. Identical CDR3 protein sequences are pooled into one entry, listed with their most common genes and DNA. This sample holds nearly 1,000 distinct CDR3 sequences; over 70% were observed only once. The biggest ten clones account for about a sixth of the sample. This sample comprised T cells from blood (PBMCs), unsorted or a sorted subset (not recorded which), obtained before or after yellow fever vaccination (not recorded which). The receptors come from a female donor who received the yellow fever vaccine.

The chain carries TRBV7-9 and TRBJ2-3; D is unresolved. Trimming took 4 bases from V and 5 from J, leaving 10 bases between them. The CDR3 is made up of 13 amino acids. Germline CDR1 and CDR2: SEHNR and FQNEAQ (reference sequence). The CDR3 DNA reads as TGTGCCAGCAGCTCCCCCCTAGTAGATACGCAGTATTTT. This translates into CASSSPLVDTQYF.

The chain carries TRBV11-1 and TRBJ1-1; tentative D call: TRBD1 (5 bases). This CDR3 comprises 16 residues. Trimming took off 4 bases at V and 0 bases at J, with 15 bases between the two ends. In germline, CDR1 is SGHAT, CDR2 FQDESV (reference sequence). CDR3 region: CASSSGTRHMNTEAFF. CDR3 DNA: TGTGCCAGCAGCTCCGGGACCAGACACATGAACACTGAAGCTTTCTTT.

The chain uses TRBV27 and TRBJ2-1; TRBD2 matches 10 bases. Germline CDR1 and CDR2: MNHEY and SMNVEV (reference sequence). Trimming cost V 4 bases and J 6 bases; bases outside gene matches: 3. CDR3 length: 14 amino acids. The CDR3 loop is CASSWTSGSNEQFF. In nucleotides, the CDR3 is TGTGCCAGCAGTTGGACTAGCGGTAGCAATGAGCAGTTCTTC.

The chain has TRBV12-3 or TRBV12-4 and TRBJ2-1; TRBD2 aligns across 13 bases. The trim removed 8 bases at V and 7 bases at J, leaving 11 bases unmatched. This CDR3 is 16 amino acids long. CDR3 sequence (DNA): TGTGCCAGCCATGGGGCGGGACTAGCGGGGATGAATGAGCAGTTCTTC. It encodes CASHGAGLAGMNEQFF.